Following are 19 T cell receptor beta chains from one sample sequenced in a study of shared clonotypes between healthy human individuals. Profiling relied on immunoSEQ multiplex PCR, and the TCRdb table lists in-frame clones only, not all of them. The sample has 850,000 to 1,100,000 clones; 60% to 85% are singletons. Sequencing was done on a sample of memory CD4+ T cells from PBMCs. Noted subset: CD45RA-negative fraction. The receptors stem from a man in his late teens or twenties in good health. Some clones in this sample may be carry-over from other donors' samples.

This chain joins TRBV28 and TRBJ1-5, with TRBD1 as a possible D gene (5 bases). The CDR3 consists of 17 residues. From germline, CDR1 is MDHEN and CDR2 SYDVKM. Trimming removed 3 bases from V and 2 bases from J, with 17 bases in between. As DNA, the CDR3 is TGTGCCAGCAGTTTTACCAGTGGGGGATTAGGCAATCAGCCCCAGCATTTT. Translated: CASSFTSGGLGNQPQHF.

V and J are TRBV29-1 and TRBJ2-5, with 9 positions matching TRBD1. Germline values: CDR1 SQVTM, CDR2 ANQGSEA. V dropped 6 bases and J dropped 2; count of bases not matched to a gene: 4. The CDR3 is 13 amino acids. CDR3 DNA: TGCAGCGTGGGGGGACAGGGACAAGAGACCCAGTACTTC. The encoded protein is CSVGGQGQETQYF.

The rearrangement uses TRBV5-1 and TRBJ1-5, with 8 bases that match TRBD1. V lost 0 bases to trimming and J lost 2 bases; unmatched junction nucleotides: 7. Germline V gives CDR1 SGHRS, CDR2 YFSETQ. The CDR3 consists of 17 residues. For the CDR3, the DNA is TGCGCCAGCAGCTTGGAAGCTTCGACAGGGGGCAATCAGCCCCAGCATTTT. It translates to CASSLEASTGGNQPQHF. Complete variable domain (other parts from reference TRBV5-1 and TRBJ1-5): KAGVTQTPRYLIKTRGQQVTLSCSPISGHRSVSWYQQTPGQGLQFLFEYFSETQRNKGNFPGRFSGRQFSNSRSEMNVSTLELGDSALYLCASSLEASTGGNQPQHFGDGTRLSIL.

The chain employs TRBV5-6 and TRBJ1-5; 10 nucleotides match TRBD1. The germline V gene encodes CDR1 SGHDT and CDR2 YYEEEE. This CDR3 has 16 amino acids. The V segment lost 2 bases and the J segment 7 bases; nucleotides outside the gene matches: 9. CDR3 region: CASSLTGQGMDQPQHF. The CDR3 DNA reads as TGTGCCAGCAGCTTAACGGGACAGGGGATGGACCAGCCCCAGCATTTT.

In its sample, this clone was seen once. V usage is TRBV15 and J usage is TRBJ2-3; no firm D call. Trimming removed 5 bases from V and 4 bases from J, with 10 bases in between. The germline V gene has CDR1 LNHNV and CDR2 YYDKDF (reference sequence). CDR3 length: 13 residues. The CDR3 loop reads CATSSRIADTQYF. The CDR3 DNA reads TGTGCCACCAGCTCGAGAATCGCAGATACGCAGTATTTT.

This chain uses TRBV7-9 with TRBJ2-5; D may correspond to TRBD1 or TRBD2 (7 bases each). The J call is uncertain, as TRBJ2-7 better fits the DNA end. Germline lookup yields CDR1 SEHNR and CDR2 FQNEAQ (reference sequence). This CDR3 is built from 16 residues. CDR3 coding DNA: TGTGCCAGCAGCCGGGGAGGGACAGCGGACTCCTACGAGCAGTACTTC. It specifies CASSRGGTADSYEQYF.

Comment on this clone: A much larger clone differs from this one at a single base, so this may be a read error. Other DNA variants within this sample encode the same CDR3. The V call is TRBV5-1, the J call TRBJ2-5, with TRBD1 matching 8 bases. CDR3 size: 14 residues. Trimming cost V 2 bases and J 2 bases; bases outside gene matches: 2. CDR1 and CDR2 (germline): SGHRS, YFSETQ. The CDR3 DNA is TGCGCCAGCAGCTTCGGACAGGGACAAGAGACCCAGTACTTC. It specifies CASSFGQGQETQYF.

The chain couples TRBV2 to TRBJ2-1; unclear D gene. Trimming removed 3 bases at V and 6 bases at J, with 6 bases between. Germline CDR1 reads SNHLY; CDR2 reads FYNNEI. The CDR3 is 12 amino acids. The chain's CDR3 is CASSDPSNEQFF. In DNA form, the CDR3 reads TGTGCCAGCAGTGACCCGTCCAATGAGCAGTTCTTC.

The count of this clone is one. The chain links TRBV4-1 to TRBJ2-2; D not resolved. Germline V lookup: CDR1 MGHRA, CDR2 YSYEKL. Deletions cut 0 bases from V and 4 bases from J, with 9 bases between. The CDR3 covers 15 residues. CDR3 sequence (DNA): TGCGCCAGCAGCCAAGAAGGGCGTGGCACCGGGGAGCTGTTTTTT. Protein: CASSQEGRGTGELFF.

The chain links TRBV7-2 to TRBJ2-7, with TRBD2 matching 9 bases. Trimming cost V 3 bases and J 4 bases; bases outside gene matches: 7. The CDR3 runs to 15 residues. CDR1 is SGHTA and CDR2 is FQGNSA in the germline V gene. CDR3 in amino acids: CASSFLAGGLYEQYF. CDR3 bases: TGTGCCAGCAGCTTCCTGGCGGGAGGGCTATACGAGCAGTACTTC. The variable domain in full, completed from reference TRBV7-2 and TRBJ2-7, reads GAGVSQSPSNKVTEKGKDVELRCDPISGHTALYWYRQSLGQGLEFLIYFQGNSAPDKSGLPSDRFSAERTGGSVSTLTIQRTQQEDSAVYLCASSFLAGGLYEQYFGPGTRLTVT.

V is TRBV4-3 and J is TRBJ1-1; D is ambiguous. Trimming cost V 0 bases and J 11 bases, with 19 bases left between them. CDR1 and CDR2 from the germline V gene are LGHNA and YSLEER. CDR3 length equals 15 residues. CDR3 residues: CASSQEELVPRRAFF. DNA of the CDR3: TGCGCCAGCAGCCAAGAGGAGTTAGTCCCACGGCGTGCTTTCTTT.

Regarding this clone: Other DNA sequences in the sample encode the same CDR3. The gene calls are TRBV9 and TRBJ1-3, with a weak D call TRBD1 (6 bases). Germline V gene sequence: CDR1 SGDLS, CDR2 YYNGEE. The CDR3 spans 14 residues. The germline V and J ends were trimmed by 3 bases and 1 base, with 8 bases remaining between them. The CDR3 DNA follows: TGTGCCAGCAGCGCACAGGGATCTGGAAACACCATATATTTT. This encodes CASSAQGSGNTIYF.

The V call is TRBV4-2, the J call TRBJ1-2, with no clear D. The V gene's germline CDR1 is LGHNA and CDR2 YNFKEQ. V was clipped by 5 bases and J by 4 bases, with 11 bases between them. This CDR3 has 13 amino acids. DNA of the CDR3: TGTGCCAGCAGCTTACCCAGGTCCTATGGCTACACCTTC. This encodes CASSLPRSYGYTF.

The CDR3 DNA follows: TGCGCCAGCAGCGCGGGACCTAATGAAAAACTGTTTTTT. Translating it yields CASSAGPNEKLFF. The V and J genes are TRBV5-1 and TRBJ1-4, with D maybe TRBD1 (5 bases). CDR3 length equals 13 residues. The germline gives CDR1 SGHRS, CDR2 YFSETQ. V gave up 4 bases and J gave up 3 bases, with 7 bases separating them.

CDR3 sequence: CASRSGDQPQHF. The CDR3 nucleotides are TGTGCCAGTAGGTCGGGGGATCAGCCCCAGCATTTT. The J gene is TRBJ1-5, the V gene TRBV19; the D gene is possibly TRBD1 (5 bases). CDR3 length: 12 residues. Deletions cut 6 bases from V and 5 bases from J, with 8 bases between. The germline CDR1 and CDR2 sequences are LNHDA and SQIVND (reference sequence). The variable domain in full, with the rest retrieved from reference TRBV19 and TRBJ1-5, is DGGITQSPKYLFRKEGQNVTLSCEQNLNHDAMYWYRQDPGQGLRLIYYSQIVNDFQKGDIAEGYSVSREKKESFPLTVTSAQKNPTAFYLCASRSGDQPQHFGDGTRLSIL.

This clone was counted only a few times. J is TRBJ2-7 and V is TRBV5-6; 7 positions agree with TRBD2. V trimming: 4 bases; J trimming: 5 bases; junction bases outside the gene matches: 15. Germline-derived CDR1 and CDR2 are SGHDT and YYEEEE. The CDR3 has 16 amino acids. CDR3 loop: CASSPRGGSRDHEQYF. The CDR3 DNA reads TGTGCCAGCAGCCCCCGGGGCGGGAGTAGGGACCACGAGCAGTACTTC. Using reference TRBV5-6 and TRBJ2-7 for the parts outside the CDR3, the full variable domain is DAGVTQSPTHLIKTRGQQVTLRCSPKSGHDTVSWYQQALGQGPQFIFQYYEEEERQRGNFPDRFSGHQFPNYSSELNVNALLLGDSALYLCASSPRGGSRDHEQYFGPGTRLTVT.

The rearrangement links TRBV28 to TRBJ1-2; unclear D gene. V shed 3 bases and J shed 2 bases, with 13 bases lying between them. Germline V gene lookup returns CDR1 MDHEN and CDR2 SYDVKM. The CDR3 covers 15 residues. The CDR3 nucleotides read TGTGCCAGCAGTTTGGGTCAGCTACTCAACTATGGCTACACCTTC. Its translation is CASSLGQLLNYGYTF.

V usage is TRBV2 and J usage is TRBJ2-3; weak D call: TRBD2 (6 bases). The CDR3 is made up of 14 amino acids. Looked up from germline, CDR1 is SNHLY and CDR2 is FYNNEI. Deletions cut 5 bases from V and 2 bases from J, with 11 bases between. The CDR3 DNA follows: TGTGCCAGCAGTTCTAGCGAGTTCACAGATACGCAGTATTTT. Translation gives CASSSSEFTDTQYF.

A note on this clone: Other DNA sequences in the sample encode the same CDR3. The DNA for the CDR3 is TGTGCCAGCAGCTTAGTTGGGACAGACTACGAGCAGTACTTC. Its translation: CASSLVGTDYEQYF. The V and J genes are TRBV7-9 and TRBJ2-7, with 7 bases lining up with TRBD1. V was clipped by 1 base and J by 3 bases; unmatched bases: 3. This CDR3 is built from 14 residues. Germline CDR1 reads SEHNR; CDR2 reads FQNEAQ (reference sequence).